This TCR beta chain was recorded in a study of cytomegalovirus exposure and HLA in healthy donors. Study observations and caveats: Prior analysis indicated that the majority of TCR beta V segments exhibited productivity approximately 87% or approximately 30% of the time. Most TCR sequences proved rare, with some public TCRs found in many donors.

As to this clone: Its specificity is not known.

The donors gave bone marrow, and they were healthy. The PCR was carried out with 60 Vbeta primers and 13 Jbeta primers. The data were produced by immunoSEQ multiplex PCR, yet TCRdb's version contains in-frame clones alone and is incomplete. The sample shows 190,000 or so clones, about four fifths of them seen only once. The sequencing input was PBMCs. This receptor was identified in a woman aged 45-65 years in good health and CMV-seropositive.

The DNA of the CDR3 is TGTGCCACCAGCACAGGCGGGGGGGCGTCCGGGGAGCTGTTTTTT. It yields the protein CATSTGGGASGELFF. This chain joins TRBV15 and TRBJ2-2, with 9 bases aligning to TRBD2. V was clipped by 4 bases and J by 6 bases; unmatched bases: 6. This CDR3 contains 15 residues. Germline V gives CDR1 LNHNV, CDR2 YYDKDF (reference sequence).